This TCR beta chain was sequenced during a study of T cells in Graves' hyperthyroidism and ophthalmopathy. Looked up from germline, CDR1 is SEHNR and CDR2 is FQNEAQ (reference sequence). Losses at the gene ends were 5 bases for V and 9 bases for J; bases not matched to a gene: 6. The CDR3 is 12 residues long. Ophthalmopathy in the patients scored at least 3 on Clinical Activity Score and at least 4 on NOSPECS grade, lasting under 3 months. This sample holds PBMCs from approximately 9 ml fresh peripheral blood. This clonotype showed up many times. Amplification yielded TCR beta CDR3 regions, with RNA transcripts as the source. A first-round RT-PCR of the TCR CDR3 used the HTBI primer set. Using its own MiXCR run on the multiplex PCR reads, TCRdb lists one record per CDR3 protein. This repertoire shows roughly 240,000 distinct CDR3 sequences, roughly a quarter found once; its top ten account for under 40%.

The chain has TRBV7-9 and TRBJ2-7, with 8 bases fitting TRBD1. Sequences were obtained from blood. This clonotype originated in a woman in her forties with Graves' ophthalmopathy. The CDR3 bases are TGTGCCAGCAGCGCAGACAGGGGTGGGCAGTACTTC. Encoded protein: CASSADRGGQYF. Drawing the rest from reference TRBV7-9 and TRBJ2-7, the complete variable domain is DTGVSQNPRHKITKRGQNVTFRCDPISEHNRLYWYRQTLGQGPEFLTYFQNEAQLEKSRLLSDRFSAERPKGSFSTLEIQRTEQGDSAMYLCASSADRGGQYFGPGTRLTVT.